This TCR beta chain comes out of a study of vaccination effects on CD4 cells after COVID-19. Prior to sequencing, the ViraFEST assay stimulated PBMC with viral peptide pools, which expanded the antigen-specific CD4+ T cells. With roughly nine days of culture completed, CD4+ T cells were isolated. Every participant took two doses of the BNT162b2 or mRNA-1273 vaccine. Of note for this clone: As yet, its antigen is unknown.

Looked up from germline, CDR1 is SQVTM and CDR2 is ANQGSEA. V dropped 6 bases and J dropped 1; count of bases not matched to a gene: 8. There are 14 residues in the CDR3. The table came from immunoSEQ multiplex PCR; TCRdb's copy has only in-frame clones and leaves some out. The sample shows roughly 34,000 clones, about four fifths of them seen only once. The rearrangement uses TRBV29-1 and TRBJ1-2, with TRBD1 matching over 7 bases. This receptor was identified in a human donor who received a COVID-19 vaccine. Some clones in this sample may be carry-over from other donors' samples. The input for sequencing was CD4+ T cells from PBMCs cultured with HCoV-NL63 spike peptides, taken after COVID-19 vaccination. The CDR3 here is CSVARDSNNYGYTF. The CDR3 DNA reads TGCAGCGTCGCTAGGGACAGTAATAACTATGGCTACACCTTC.